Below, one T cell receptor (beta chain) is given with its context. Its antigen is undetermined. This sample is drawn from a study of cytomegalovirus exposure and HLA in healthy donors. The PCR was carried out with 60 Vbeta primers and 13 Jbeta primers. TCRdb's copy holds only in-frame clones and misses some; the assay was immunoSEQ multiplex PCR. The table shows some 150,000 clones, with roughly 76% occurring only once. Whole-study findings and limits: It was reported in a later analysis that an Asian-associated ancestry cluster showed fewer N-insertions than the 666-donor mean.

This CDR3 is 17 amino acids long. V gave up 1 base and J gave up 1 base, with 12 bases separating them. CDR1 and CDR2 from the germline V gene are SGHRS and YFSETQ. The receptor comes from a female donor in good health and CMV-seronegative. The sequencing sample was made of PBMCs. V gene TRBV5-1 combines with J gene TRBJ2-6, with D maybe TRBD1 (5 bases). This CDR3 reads CASSLTGISSGANVLTF. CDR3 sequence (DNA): TGCGCCAGCAGCTTGACAGGAATCAGTTCTGGGGCCAACGTCCTGACTTTC.